This T cell receptor beta chain was sequenced for a study of blood T cell repertoires in COVID-19 (dated by TCRdb to 2020 to 2022). Broadly, across the study: Samples from collaborators originated in the United States, Italy and Spain and spanned both the acute and convalescent phases of COVID-19. A freely available public database, intended as a resource for researchers studying the immune response to SARS-CoV-2, is where the repertoires were released. Samples came from the ongoing ImmuneRACE study (first 160 participants) plus 1,254 subjects from 6 global collaborators. A de-identified subject ID, COVID-19 status, age in years and sex were almost always included in the sample metadata. Subjects who had been exposed to COVID-19, were actively infected with it, or had recovered from it provided the deeply sampled blood TCRbeta repertoires that made up the dataset. The material from the prospective study consisted of cDNA or gDNA derived from T cells, B-cell-depleted T cells, or PBMCs. Where available, HLA class I and class II types were obtained from metadata supplied by the sample provider rather than from assay-based typing. What the authors observed across the whole study: Clinical and demographic metadata were provided uncurated, with the amount varying by source and participant.

The CDR3 runs 15 amino acids, cysteine and phenylalanine included. The entry retains the CDR3 DNA only, 45 bases that are in frame from base 1. As encoded in the germline V gene, CDR1 is MGHRA while CDR2 is YSYEKL. V gives up 0 bases and J gives up 4 bases, and the segment between their germline ends measures 12 bases. TCRbeta CDR3 regions were amplified from genomic DNA using the immunoSEQ Assay, a bias-controlled multiplex PCR. The study's own analysis went as follows. The number of nucleated cells in each sample was estimated from the amplification of reference gene primers within the assay. To quantify the absolute abundance of each unique TCRbeta CDR3 rearrangement, sequence reads were collapsed and filtered. Productive Simpson clonality was computed per sample as the square root of Simpson's diversity index over productive rearrangements. The clones in this table, taken by TCRdb from immuneACCESS, are in-frame only. Not every clone is retained; where verified, under half of the shortfall comes from an unresolved V gene, and the cause of the rest is unknown. V, J and clone size are those of that table, while D and trimming were read from the DNA. Present in this sample are 110,000 to 150,000 clones, approximately 80% of which were seen just once. The ten most abundant clones make up roughly a tenth of the sample.

Collaborating institutions collected whole blood in K2EDTA tubes following their own protocols. For TCRbeta analysis, collaborator samples were shipped as frozen whole blood, as isolated PBMCs, or as DNA extracted from either sample type. Remarks on this clone: Its cognate antigen has yet to be identified. Per-base qualities were not stored, and no clone one base away is much larger.

What was sequenced was peripheral blood. Recombination connected TRBV4-1 to TRBJ1-1; the D gene cannot be resolved reliably. The clonotype comes from a man in his 60s with active or convalescent COVID-19. The bases are TGCGCCAGCAGCCAAGAGTTTTTGTCCGGCACTGAAGCTTTCTTT. Its translation reads: CASSQEFLSGTEAFF.